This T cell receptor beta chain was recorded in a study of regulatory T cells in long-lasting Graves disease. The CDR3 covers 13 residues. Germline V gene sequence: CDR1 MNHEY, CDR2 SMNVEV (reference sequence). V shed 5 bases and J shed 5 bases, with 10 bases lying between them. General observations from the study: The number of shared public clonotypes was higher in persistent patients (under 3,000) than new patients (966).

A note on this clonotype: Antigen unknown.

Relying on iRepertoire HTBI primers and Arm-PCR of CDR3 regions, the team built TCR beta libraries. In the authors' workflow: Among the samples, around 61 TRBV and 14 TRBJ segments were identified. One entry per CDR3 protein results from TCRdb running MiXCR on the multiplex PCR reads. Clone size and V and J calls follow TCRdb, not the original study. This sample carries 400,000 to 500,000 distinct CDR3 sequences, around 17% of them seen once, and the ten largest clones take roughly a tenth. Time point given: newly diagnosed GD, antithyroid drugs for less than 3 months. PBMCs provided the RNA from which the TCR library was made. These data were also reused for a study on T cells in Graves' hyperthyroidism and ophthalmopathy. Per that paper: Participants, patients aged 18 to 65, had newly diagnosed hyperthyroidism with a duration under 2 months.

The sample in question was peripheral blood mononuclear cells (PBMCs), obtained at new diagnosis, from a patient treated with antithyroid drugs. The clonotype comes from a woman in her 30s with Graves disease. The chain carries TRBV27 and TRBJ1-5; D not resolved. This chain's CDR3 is CASSPDVYQPQHF. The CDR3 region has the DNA TGTGCCAGCAGTCCGGACGTATATCAGCCCCAGCATTTT.